Presented here are 5 T cell receptor beta chains from one specimen sequenced in a study of metastatic and nonmetastatic thyroid tumors. Every patient was untreated before thyroid surgery. TCRdb re-called clones from the PCR reads using MiXCR. The sample shows 30,000 to 40,000 clones, approximately 15% of them seen only once. The sequenced sample consisted of blood. Source of these receptors: a female donor with papillary thyroid cancer or a benign thyroid nodule (not recorded which). Some clones in this sample may be carry-over from other donors' samples.

This clone was observed at least ten times. The chain couples TRBV19 to TRBJ1-1; D gene ambiguous. CDR1 and CDR2 from the germline V gene are LNHDA and SQIVND (reference sequence). CDR3 length: 15 residues. V dropped 4 bases and J dropped 1 base, with 13 bases sitting between them. The CDR3 loop reads CASSTPGRGNTEAFF. The CDR3 DNA is TGTGCCAGTAGTACGCCTGGACGGGGGAACACTGAAGCTTTCTTT.

This clone was observed many times. As DNA, the CDR3 is TGCCCCACCCAACGGGTCGGGGGGACAGATACGCAGTATTTT. It translates to CPTQRVGGTDTQYF. The chain has TRBV20-1 and TRBJ2-3; 7 bases match TRBD2. This CDR3 region has 14 residues. CDR1 and CDR2 (germline): DFQATT, SNEGSKA (reference sequence).

This clone was seen repeatedly, ten times or more. The gene calls are TRBV28 and TRBJ1-3; D is possibly TRBD1 (5 bases). V was cut by 6 bases and J by 7 bases, with 16 bases left in between. The CDR3 loop spans 14 amino acids. Germline assignment: CDR1 MDHEN and CDR2 SYDVKM. CDR3 sequence (DNA): TGTGCCAGCAGGTTAGAGACAGTTCCGAACACCATATATTTT. This translates into CASRLETVPNTIYF. Based on the CDR3 plus reference TRBV28 and TRBJ1-3, the full variable domain is DVKVTQSSRYLVKRTGEKVFLECVQDMDHENMFWYRQDPGLGLRLIYFSYDVKMKEKGDIPEGYSVSREKKERFSLILESASTNQTSMYLCASRLETVPNTIYFGEGSWLTVV.

The chain joins TRBV19 to TRBJ2-7; D perhaps matches TRBD2 (6 bases). Trimming took off 4 bases at V and 3 bases at J, with 13 bases between the two ends. The CDR3 runs 14 residues. Germline CDR1 is LNHDA and CDR2 is SQIVND (reference sequence). DNA of the CDR3: TGTGCCAGTAGTAGGGGGACTGGGGACTACGAGCAGTACTTC. It yields the protein CASSRGTGDYEQYF.

This clone was seen many times. The chain uses TRBV20-1 and TRBJ1-4, with 7 bases that match TRBD1. This CDR3 has 14 residues. The V segment lost 1 base and the J segment 9 bases; nucleotides outside the gene matches: 8. Germline V gene lookup returns CDR1 DFQATT and CDR2 SNEGSKA (reference sequence). The CDR3 DNA follows: TGCAGTGCTAGAGGGACAGCGAGGGGGCAAAAACTGTTTTTT. It yields the protein CSARGTARGQKLFF.